This T cell receptor beta chain was sequenced during a study of blood T cell repertoires in COVID-19. Overall study: Samples representing acute and convalescent COVID-19 were sourced from the United States, Italy and Spain. T cells, B-cell-depleted T cells, or PBMCs supplied cDNA or gDNA.

This clone was detected a few times. Clones were read by immunoSEQ multiplex PCR, and TCRdb kept only the in-frame ones, dropping some. The sample lists 95,000 to 150,000 clones; around 81% were seen once. The germline V gene encodes CDR1 SGHDT and CDR2 YYEEEE. This CDR3 has 14 amino acids. The junction had 6 bases not matched to a gene; V was cut back by 4 bases and J by 4 bases. This clonotype was sampled from a man between 65 and 79 years old with acute or convalescent COVID-19. The specimen was peripheral blood. The V and J genes are TRBV5-6 and TRBJ1-2, with 8 bases fitting TRBD1. CDR3 protein: CASSLDRVVYGYTF. In DNA form, the CDR3 reads TGTGCCAGCAGCCTGGACAGGGTAGTCTATGGCTACACCTTC.